The 5 T cell receptor beta chains below were found in one sample sequenced in a study of control samples from healthy donors and cancer patients (dated by TCRdb to about 2020). Preparation of the library involved the immunoSEQ multiplex PCR assay. This is the immuneACCESS table as TCRdb keeps it, with only in-frame sequences that have V and J called. A part of the clones is gone; compared with another copy, unresolved V genes explain less than half, and the rest is unexplained. A total of 35,000 to 45,000 clones appear in this sample, approximately 87% of them only once. Roughly 50% of the sample is in the top ten clones. The specimen sequenced was blood. These receptors were taken from a man between 60 and 75 years old in good health.

J is TRBJ1-1 and V is TRBV2, with 7 nucleotides matching TRBD1. CDR1 is SNHLY, CDR2 FYNNEI, per germline. The CDR3 contains 15 residues. V lost 5 bases to trimming and J lost 7 bases; unmatched junction nucleotides: 13. CDR3 nucleotide sequence: TGTGCCAGCAGTCGCGGACAGGTTAGTGTTAGTGAAGCTTTCTTT. This encodes CASSRGQVSVSEAFF.

The chain uses TRBV5-6 and TRBJ2-3; 8 bases match TRBD1. CDR3 length equals 16 residues. Germline V CDR1 and CDR2: SGHDT, YYEEEE. V dropped 3 bases and J dropped 1; count of bases not matched to a gene: 7. The CDR3 bases are TGTGCCAGCAGCTACCTGGGACAGGCCCGCACAGATACGCAGTATTTT. This gives the protein CASSYLGQARTDTQYF.

The chain uses TRBV4-3 and TRBJ1-2, with TRBD1 matching over 10 bases. The CDR3 extends over 15 amino acids. Germline V CDR1 and CDR2: LGHNA, YSLEER. With V trimmed by 4 bases and J by 2 bases, 4 bases remained unmatched. The CDR3 is CASSPGQGVNYGYTF. CDR3 nucleotide sequence: TGCGCCAGCAGCCCTGGACAGGGGGTGAACTATGGCTACACCTTC.

DNA for the CDR3: TGTGCCAGCAGTTCCCCTCGGACTCGGACAGGGCAGGGCTACACCTTC. It translates to CASSSPRTRTGQGYTF. The rearrangement uses TRBV6-5 and TRBJ1-2; TRBD1 agrees at 8 bases. Germline V CDR1 and CDR2: MNHEY, SVGAGI. The trim removed 4 bases at V and 8 bases at J, leaving 15 bases unmatched. This CDR3 contains 16 residues.

The chain has TRBV6-6 and TRBJ2-2; 10 bases are a match to TRBD2. Germline loops: CDR1 MNHNY, CDR2 SVGAGI (reference sequence). The CDR3 length is 15 residues. V was clipped by 2 bases and J by 6 bases; unmatched bases: 3. The DNA of the CDR3 is TGTGCCAGCAGTTACAAGCGGGAGGGCCCCGGGGAGCTGTTTTTT. Amino acid sequence: CASSYKREGPGELFF.